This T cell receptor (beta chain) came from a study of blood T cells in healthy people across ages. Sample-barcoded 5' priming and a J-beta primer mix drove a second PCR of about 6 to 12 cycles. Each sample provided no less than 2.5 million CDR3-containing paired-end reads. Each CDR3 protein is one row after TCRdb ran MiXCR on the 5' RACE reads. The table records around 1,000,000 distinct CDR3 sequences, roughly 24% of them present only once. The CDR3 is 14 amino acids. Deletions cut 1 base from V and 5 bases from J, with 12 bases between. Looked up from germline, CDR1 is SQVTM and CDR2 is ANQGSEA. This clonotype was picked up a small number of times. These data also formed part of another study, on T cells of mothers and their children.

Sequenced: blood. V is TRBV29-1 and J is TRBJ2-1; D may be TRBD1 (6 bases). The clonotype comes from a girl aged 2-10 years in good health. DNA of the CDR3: TGCAGCGTTGAAGTCGGACAGCGACACAATGAGCAGTTCTTC. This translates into CSVEVGQRHNEQFF.